Shown below are 17 T cell receptor beta chains from a single sample sequenced in a study of blood T cell repertoires in COVID-19. Method: immunoSEQ multiplex PCR; TCRdb's copy keeps in-frame clones and lacks some. The sample lists around 68,000 clones, approximately 82% occurring once. Sequenced sample: peripheral blood. These TCRs come from a man of 80 years or more with active COVID-19.

In its sample, this clone was seen once. The rearrangement uses TRBV20-1 and TRBJ2-1, with 7 bases fitting TRBD2. V dropped 3 bases and J dropped 7; count of bases not matched to a gene: 3. This CDR3 region has 12 residues. Looked up from germline, CDR1 is DFQATT and CDR2 is SNEGSKA (reference sequence). The CDR3: CSASWGGNEQFF. CDR3 coding DNA: TGCAGTGCTAGTTGGGGGGGAAATGAGCAGTTCTTC.

This chain joins TRBV15 and TRBJ2-7, with TRBD1 matching 7 bases. With V trimmed by 4 bases and J by 3 bases, 9 bases remained unmatched. The CDR3 has 15 residues. CDR1 is LNHNV and CDR2 is YYDKDF in the germline V gene (reference sequence). CDR3 sequence reads: CATSTYRQGGYEQYF. DNA for the CDR3: TGTGCCACCAGCACCTATCGACAGGGTGGCTACGAGCAGTACTTC.

The chain recombines TRBV9 with TRBJ2-3; D is uncertain. The germline CDR1 and CDR2 sequences are SGDLS and YYNGEE. V was pared by 2 bases and J by 4 bases, with 8 bases between. This CDR3 contains 13 residues. As DNA, the CDR3 is TGTGCCAGCAGCGTCGGTAGCTCAGATACGCAGTATTTT. Residues: CASSVGSSDTQYF.

The chain recombines TRBV5-1 with TRBJ2-7; D is uncertain. Germline-derived CDR1 and CDR2 are SGHRS and YFSETQ. V gave up 4 bases and J gave up 0 bases, with 5 bases separating them. The CDR3 extends over 12 amino acids. The CDR3 region has the DNA TGCGCCAGCAGCGTGAGCTCCTACGAGCAGTACTTC. Its protein product is CASSVSSYEQYF.

The chain links TRBV27 to TRBJ2-3; maybe TRBD2 (6 bases). This CDR3 has 16 amino acids. V was clipped by 9 bases and J by 4 bases, with 23 bases between them. In germline, CDR1 is MNHEY, CDR2 SMNVEV (reference sequence). This chain's CDR3 is CASKSPMSAGPDTQYF. CDR3 coding DNA: TGTGCCAGTAAATCCCCAATGTCGGCGGGGCCAGATACGCAGTATTTT.

The chain recombines TRBV18 with TRBJ1-6; TRBD1 is a possible D gene (5 bases). V was pared by 4 bases and J by 6 bases, with 19 bases between. The CDR3 consists of 17 residues. Germline CDR1 and CDR2: KGHSH and LQKENI. CDR3: CASSLGTNYAGNSPLHF. In DNA, the CDR3 is TGTGCCAGCTCACTCGGGACTAATTACGCGGGTAATTCACCCCTCCACTTT.

The CDR3 bases are TGTGCCAGCCGCGACAGATACGAGCAGTACTTC. Its protein is CASRDRYEQYF. V and J are TRBV6-6 and TRBJ2-7, with D perhaps TRBD1 (5 bases). The germline V and J ends were trimmed by 8 bases and 4 bases, with 9 bases remaining between them. Germline V gives CDR1 MNHNY, CDR2 SVGAGI (reference sequence). This CDR3 region has 11 residues.

This clone was seen a single time. CDR3: CASSLPGGREQYF. In DNA, the CDR3 is TGTGCCAGCAGCCTCCCCGGTGGGAGGGAGCAGTACTTC. The rearrangement links TRBV11-2 to TRBJ2-7, with D perhaps TRBD2 (6 bases). Germline V gene data show CDR1 as SGHAT and CDR2 as FQNNGV. CDR3 length: 13 amino acids. V dropped 5 bases and J dropped 7 bases, with 15 bases sitting between them. The complete variable domain, with remaining parts taken from reference TRBV11-2 and TRBJ2-7, reads EAGVAQSPRYKIIEKRQSVAFWCNPISGHATLYWYQQILGQGPKLLIQFQNNGVVDDSQLPKDRFSAERLKGVDSTLKIQPAKLEDSAVYLCASSLPGGREQYFGPGTRLTVT.

J is TRBJ2-3 and V is TRBV7-9, with no clear D. The CDR3 sequence is 12 residues long. CDR1 is SEHNR, CDR2 FQNEAQ, per germline (reference sequence). Trimming left V 5 bases short and J 6 bases short, with 9 bases between. As DNA, the CDR3 is TGTGCCAGCAGCCTATTTTATGATACGCAGTATTTT. Its protein is CASSLFYDTQYF. Drawing the rest from reference TRBV7-9 and TRBJ2-3, the complete variable domain is DTGVSQNPRHKITKRGQNVTFRCDPISEHNRLYWYRQTLGQGPEFLTYFQNEAQLEKSRLLSDRFSAERPKGSFSTLEIQRTEQGDSAMYLCASSLFYDTQYFGPGTRLTVL.

CDR3 sequence (DNA): TGTGCCAGCAGCTTATATACAGGGAGCTCTGGAAACACCATATATTTT. Protein: CASSLYTGSSGNTIYF. The V and J genes are TRBV5-6 and TRBJ1-3; a weak D match, TRBD1 (6 bases). This CDR3 is built from 16 residues. Germline V gene data show CDR1 as SGHDT and CDR2 as YYEEEE. V lost 2 bases and J 0 bases, leaving 12 bases between the germline ends.

The chain couples TRBV2 to TRBJ1-5; the D gene is possibly TRBD1 (5 bases). Germline CDR1 reads SNHLY; CDR2 reads FYNNEI. Between the trimmed V and J ends, which lost 1 base and 3 bases, there was a span of 10 bases. This CDR3 spans 15 amino acids. The CDR3 DNA is TGTGCCAGCAGTGAAGGGGGAGGGGTCAATCAGCCCCAGCATTTT. Its protein product is CASSEGGGVNQPQHF.

This chain links TRBV7-9 with TRBJ1-5; D is possibly TRBD1 (6 bases). Trimming cost V 3 bases and J 7 bases, with 10 bases left between them. CDR1 is SEHNR, CDR2 FQNEAQ, per germline (reference sequence). This CDR3 region has 13 residues. The CDR3 region is CASSFDTGQPQHF. For the CDR3, the DNA is TGTGCCAGCAGCTTCGACACAGGGCAGCCCCAGCATTTT.

V is TRBV20-1 and J is TRBJ2-1, with D hard to call. Trimming removed 6 bases from V and 6 bases from J, with 6 bases in between. CDR1 and CDR2 (germline): DFQATT, SNEGSKA (reference sequence). This CDR3 comprises 10 residues. The CDR3 nucleotides read TGCAGTGCGAGGATCAATGAGCAGTTCTTC. Translating it yields CSARINEQFF.

The genes are TRBV18 and TRBJ2-5; D perhaps matches TRBD2 (5 bases). V lost 4 bases, J lost 5 bases, and 14 bases lay in between. Germline V CDR1 and CDR2: KGHSH, LQKENI. The CDR3 has 14 residues. DNA of the CDR3: TGTGCCAGCTCACTGAACAGAGGCGGGGAGACCCAGTACTTC. Translated, it gives CASSLNRGGETQYF.

The rearrangement links TRBV3-1 (or the pseudogene TRBV3-2) to TRBJ2-5, with 12 positions matching TRBD1. Germline V gene lookup returns CDR1 LGHDT and CDR2 YNNKEL (reference sequence). Trimming cost V 2 bases and J 4 bases; bases outside gene matches: 11. The CDR3 length is 18 residues. The CDR3 spells CASSQKYTGTGGVETQYF. The CDR3 DNA follows: TGTGCCAGCAGCCAAAAATATACCGGGACAGGGGGCGTAGAGACCCAGTACTTC.

The chain links TRBV5-1 to TRBJ2-2, with D hard to call. V was shortened by 0 bases and J by 10 bases, with 4 bases between the two germline ends. The CDR3 extends over 11 amino acids. In germline, CDR1 is SGHRS, CDR2 YFSETQ. CDR3 sequence: CASSLAVELFF. The DNA for the CDR3 is TGCGCCAGCAGCTTGGCCGTGGAGCTGTTTTTT.

The chain combines TRBV7-3 with TRBJ2-2; no firm D call. This CDR3 comprises 14 residues. The germline V gene has CDR1 SGHTA and CDR2 FQGTGA. Trimming removed 2 bases at V and 6 bases at J, with 10 bases between. DNA of the CDR3: TGTGCCAGCAGCTTAGGGCCCACCCCCGGGGAGCTGTTTTTT. This translates into CASSLGPTPGELFF.